This T cell receptor (beta chain) was captured by sequencing in a study of shared clonotypes between healthy human individuals. Study at large: The study used three CD4 naive, three CD4 memory, two CD8 naive and one CD8 memory plate per donor.

Repertoires were generated with immunoSEQ multiplex PCR, while TCRdb's copy carries only in-frame clones and drops some. The top ten clones hold roughly 50% of a sample with around 88,000 clones, 60% to 70% of them seen once. V was trimmed by 0 bases and J by 7 bases, leaving 7 bases between them. CDR3 length: 12 residues. Per the germline V gene, CDR1 is SGHNT and CDR2 is YYREEE (reference sequence). Donors were Caucasian adults residing in Nashville, Tennessee, USA. CD8 memory merged CD45RO+ with CCR7-negative CD45RA+ TemRA cells. The sequence came from a man aged 25-40 years in good health. The V and J genes are TRBV5-4 and TRBJ1-1; D is uncertain. The sample was memory CD8+ T cells sorted from blood. Indicated subset: CD45RO+ cells pooled with CCR7-negative TemRA cells. The CDR3 loop is CASSLGISEAFF. DNA for the CDR3: TGTGCCAGCAGCTTGGGTATCAGTGAAGCTTTCTTT.